These T cell receptor beta chains were read from a single sample in a study of T cells in Graves' hyperthyroidism and ophthalmopathy. TCRdb recomputed calls from the multiplex PCR reads with MiXCR, one row per CDR3 protein. The sample holds 450,000 to 700,000 distinct CDR3 sequences, 46% seen once. Material: peripheral blood or thyroid tissue (not recorded which). The source is an adult woman with Graves' disease, either hyperthyroidism or ophthalmopathy (not recorded which). The CDR3 runs from the conserved cysteine through the conserved F or W. The D gene is left open where the match is weak. A clone size is listed for some rows: how often the clone was seen (once, few, many), or a class if it is expanded.

j_gene: TRBJ2-5; d_gene: NA; abundance: NA; v_gene: TRBV20-1; CDR3aa: CSARRDYQETQYF; CDR3nt: TGCAGTGCTAGACGGGACTACCAAGAGACCCAGTACTTC
j_gene: TRBJ1-2; d_gene: NA; abundance: many; v_gene: TRBV10-3; CDR3aa: CAISESSFPAYPYGYTF; CDR3nt: TGTGCCATCAGTGAGTCGAGTTTTCCAGCGTACCCCTATGGCTACACCTTC
j_gene: TRBJ1-5; d_gene: NA; abundance: NA; v_gene: TRBV19; CDR3aa: CASSMGAWSQPQHF; CDR3nt: TGTGCCAGTAGTATGGGGGCATGGAGTCAGCCCCAGCATTTT
j_gene: TRBJ2-5; d_gene: NA; abundance: many; v_gene: TRBV7-2; CDR3aa: CASSLDTGRQETQYF; CDR3nt: TGTGCCAGCAGCTTAGACACCGGTAGGCAAGAGACCCAGTACTTC
j_gene: TRBJ1-6; d_gene: NA; abundance: NA; v_gene: TRBV27; CDR3aa: CASSLQGWNSPLHF; CDR3nt: TGTGCCAGCAGTTTACAGGGGTGGAATTCACCCCTCCACTTT
j_gene: TRBJ2-5; d_gene: NA; abundance: few; v_gene: TRBV10-3; CDR3aa: CAINPSSEQPQYF; CDR3nt: TGTGCCATCAATCCTAGTTCTGAACAGCCCCAGTACTTC
j_gene: TRBJ1-2; d_gene: NA; abundance: many; v_gene: TRBV7-9; CDR3aa: CASSPNVGGGGYTF; CDR3nt: TGTGCCAGCAGCCCCAACGTAGGGGGTGGAGGCTACACCTTC
j_gene: TRBJ1-2; d_gene: NA; abundance: NA; v_gene: TRBV7-9; CDR3aa: CASSITGTSGYTF; CDR3nt: TGTGCCAGCAGCATCACCGGGACCTCTGGCTACACCTTC
j_gene: TRBJ1-1; d_gene: TRBD1; abundance: NA; v_gene: TRBV7-9; CDR3aa: CASSQQSYEQGAIGMEAFF; CDR3nt: TGTGCCAGCAGCCAACAGAGCTACGAGCAGGGGGCGATTGGAATGGAAGCTTTCTTT
j_gene: TRBJ2-7; d_gene: TRBD1; abundance: many; v_gene: TRBV6-6; CDR3aa: CASYGTGGSYEQYF; CDR3nt: TGTGCCAGCTATGGTACAGGGGGTTCCTACGAGCAGTACTTC
j_gene: TRBJ2-3; d_gene: NA; abundance: NA; v_gene: TRBV5-1; CDR3aa: CASTYSGGGTDTQYF; CDR3nt: TGCGCCAGCACGTACAGTGGGGGAGGCACAGATACGCAGTATTTT
j_gene: TRBJ1-4; d_gene: NA; abundance: NA; v_gene: TRBV7-3; CDR3aa: CASSLRQGFVTNEKLFF; CDR3nt: TGTGCCAGCAGCTTAAGGCAGGGGTTCGTAACTAATGAAAAACTGTTTTTT
j_gene: TRBJ2-7; d_gene: NA; abundance: many; v_gene: TRBV2; CDR3aa: CASTRLTQGYEQYF; CDR3nt: TGTGCCAGCACCAGACTCACCCAGGGTTACGAGCAGTACTTC
j_gene: TRBJ1-3; d_gene: TRBD1; abundance: NA; v_gene: TRBV7-9; CDR3aa: CASSPTGVKNTIYF; CDR3nt: TGTGCCAGCAGCCCGACAGGGGTGAAAAACACCATATATTTT
j_gene: TRBJ2-5; d_gene: NA; abundance: NA; v_gene: TRBV4-1; CDR3aa: CASNPQGLGETRYF; CDR3nt: TGCGCCAGCAACCCCCAGGGTCTTGGAGAGACCCGGTACTTC
j_gene: TRBJ1-3; d_gene: NA; abundance: NA; v_gene: TRBV12-3/TRBV12-4; CDR3aa: CASSSTGVSGF; CDR3nt: TGTGCCAGCAGTTCAACCGGGGTCTCGGGATTT
j_gene: TRBJ2-3; d_gene: TRBD1; abundance: NA; v_gene: TRBV6-5; CDR3aa: CASSYASTGGDTQYF; CDR3nt: TGTGCCAGCAGTTACGCCTCGACAGGGGGAGATACGCAGTATTTT
j_gene: TRBJ2-2; d_gene: NA; abundance: many; v_gene: TRBV19; CDR3aa: CASTGFRSGELFF; CDR3nt: TGTGCCAGTACCGGGTTTCGTTCCGGGGAGCTGTTTTTT
j_gene: TRBJ1-6; d_gene: NA; abundance: once; v_gene: TRBV7-9; CDR3aa: CASSFRTGHNSPLHF; CDR3nt: TGTGCCAGCAGCTTCAGGACCGGTCATAATTCACCCCTCCACTTT
j_gene: TRBJ1-2; d_gene: NA; abundance: few; v_gene: TRBV29-1; CDR3aa: CGVPGVTGSNYGCTF; CDR3nt: NA
j_gene: TRBJ2-2; d_gene: TRBD2; abundance: many; v_gene: TRBV19; CDR3aa: CASETSGKRTGELFF; CDR3nt: TGTGCCAGTGAAACTAGCGGCAAAAGGACCGGGGAGCTGTTTTTT
j_gene: TRBJ2-3; d_gene: NA; abundance: few; v_gene: TRBV11-3; CDR3aa: CASSLGPTDTQYF; CDR3nt: TGTGCCAGCAGCTTAGGTCCAACAGATACGCAGTATTTT
j_gene: TRBJ2-7; d_gene: NA; abundance: NA; v_gene: TRBV7-9; CDR3aa: CASSWSGDDEQYF; CDR3nt: TGTGCCAGCAGCTGGTCAGGGGACGACGAGCAGTACTTC
j_gene: TRBJ2-7; d_gene: NA; abundance: few; v_gene: TRBV7-2; CDR3aa: CASSQGLGEQYF; CDR3nt: TGTGCCAGCAGCCAAGGACTGGGCGAGCAGTACTTC
j_gene: TRBJ2-7; d_gene: NA; abundance: NA; v_gene: TRBV7-9; CDR3aa: CASSPRVGSYEQYF; CDR3nt: TGTGCCAGCAGCCCCAGGGTCGGGTCCTACGAGCAGTACTTC
j_gene: TRBJ2-7; d_gene: NA; abundance: few; v_gene: TRBV29-1; CDR3aa: CSVVTESSYEQYF; CDR3nt: TGCAGCGTTGTAACCGAAAGCTCCTACGAGCAGTACTTC
j_gene: TRBJ1-4; d_gene: TRBD1; abundance: NA; v_gene: TRBV4-1; CDR3aa: CASSVGQNEKLFF; CDR3nt: TGTGCCAGCAGCGTGGGACAGAATGAAAAACTGTTTTTT
j_gene: TRBJ2-7; d_gene: NA; abundance: NA; v_gene: TRBV15; CDR3aa: CATGVRGQSSYEQYF; CDR3nt: TGTGCCACCGGGGTGAGAGGACAGAGCTCCTACGAGCAGTACTTC
j_gene: TRBJ1-1; d_gene: NA; abundance: NA; v_gene: TRBV25-1; CDR3aa: CASRRGSSNTEAFF; CDR3nt: TGTGCCAGCCGGCGGGGCAGCTCGAACACTGAAGCTTTCTTT
j_gene: TRBJ1-4; d_gene: NA; abundance: once; v_gene: TRBV5-6; CDR3aa: CASSSPGRWEKLFF; CDR3nt: TGTGCCAGCAGTTCACCGGGCCGGTGGGAAAAACTGTTTTTT
j_gene: TRBJ1-1; d_gene: NA; abundance: NA; v_gene: TRBV10-2; CDR3aa: CASSDRRGGESTEVFF; CDR3nt: TGCGCCAGCAGTGACCGCAGGGGTGGGGAGAGCACTGAAGTTTTCTTT
j_gene: TRBJ2-5; d_gene: NA; abundance: NA; v_gene: TRBV5-1; CDR3aa: CASSLKGGEGQYF; CDR3nt: TGCGCCAGCAGCTTGAAGGGGGGCGAGGGCCAGTACTTC
j_gene: TRBJ2-7; d_gene: NA; abundance: NA; v_gene: TRBV27; CDR3aa: CASSPAPGTTSYEQYF; CDR3nt: TGTGCCAGCTCACCGGCACCCGGGACAACCTCCTACGAGCAGTACTTC
j_gene: TRBJ1-2; d_gene: TRBD1; abundance: many; v_gene: TRBV19; CDR3aa: CASNEGAGGQAYGYTF; CDR3nt: TGTGCCAGTAATGAGGGGGCAGGGGGCCAAGCCTATGGCTACACCTTC
j_gene: TRBJ1-1; d_gene: TRBD1; abundance: many; v_gene: TRBV7-2; CDR3aa: CASSPFRDRGATEAFF; CDR3nt: TGTGCCAGCAGCCCATTCCGGGACAGGGGTGCCACTGAAGCTTTCTTT
j_gene: TRBJ2-2; d_gene: NA; abundance: few; v_gene: TRBV30; CDR3aa: CAWSDGSAGELFF; CDR3nt: TGTGCCTGGAGTGATGGGTCGGCCGGGGAGCTGTTTTTT
j_gene: TRBJ2-7; d_gene: TRBD1; abundance: many; v_gene: TRBV19; CDR3aa: CASRRPGQGSEQYF; CDR3nt: TGTGCCAGTAGGCGACCGGGACAGGGGTCCGAGCAGTACTTC
j_gene: TRBJ2-7; d_gene: TRBD2; abundance: many; v_gene: TRBV5-6; CDR3aa: CASSLSPSGNEQYF; CDR3nt: TGTGCCAGCAGCTTGAGCCCTAGCGGGAACGAGCAGTACTTC
j_gene: TRBJ2-3; d_gene: NA; abundance: NA; v_gene: TRBV15; CDR3aa: CATSRDWGSTDTQYF; CDR3nt: TGTGCCACCAGCAGAGATTGGGGAAGCACAGATACGCAGTATTTT
j_gene: TRBJ2-7; d_gene: NA; abundance: NA; v_gene: TRBV11-2; CDR3aa: CASSSDPAANFYEQYF; CDR3nt: TGTGCCAGCAGCTCGGACCCCGCGGCGAACTTCTACGAGCAGTACTTC
j_gene: TRBJ2-2; d_gene: TRBD2; abundance: NA; v_gene: TRBV24-1; CDR3aa: CATSDTSGSGLFF; CDR3nt: TGTGCCACCAGTGATACTAGCGGGAGCGGGCTGTTTTTT
j_gene: TRBJ1-5; d_gene: NA; abundance: NA; v_gene: TRBV7-9; CDR3aa: CASSSSLDSSSNQPQHF; CDR3nt: TGTGCCAGCAGCTCATCACTTGACAGCTCTAGCAATCAGCCCCAGCATTTT
j_gene: TRBJ2-2; d_gene: TRBD2; abundance: NA; v_gene: TRBV4-2; CDR3aa: CASSPGTSGTSGELFF; CDR3nt: TGTGCCAGCAGTCCCGGGACTAGCGGGACCAGCGGGGAGCTGTTTTTT
j_gene: TRBJ1-1; d_gene: TRBD1; abundance: many; v_gene: TRBV29-1; CDR3aa: CSVSRQGGNTEAFF; CDR3nt: TGCAGCGTCAGCAGACAGGGAGGGAACACTGAAGCTTTCTTT
j_gene: TRBJ1-3; d_gene: NA; abundance: many; v_gene: TRBV12-3/TRBV12-4; CDR3aa: CASSLRRRGLSGNTIYF; CDR3nt: TGTGCCAGCAGTTTACGGCGCCGGGGGCTCTCTGGAAACACCATATATTTT
j_gene: TRBJ2-5; d_gene: NA; abundance: many; v_gene: TRBV2; CDR3aa: CASSEVSGEETQYF; CDR3nt: TGTGCCAGCAGTGAAGTGTCCGGGGAAGAGACCCAGTACTTC
j_gene: TRBJ1-1; d_gene: TRBD1; abundance: NA; v_gene: TRBV10-3; CDR3aa: CASSKPGGSNTEAFF; CDR3nt: TGTGCCAGCAGTAAGCCAGGGGGCTCCAACACTGAAGCTTTCTTT